This T cell receptor beta chain was identified during a study of monozygotic twins with inflammatory bowel disease. The V gene's germline CDR1 is LNHDA and CDR2 SQIVND (reference sequence). The CDR3 has 15 amino acids. TCRdb reprocessed the 5' RACE reads and keeps a single row for each CDR3 protein, giving no DNA. The specimen's table records approximately 150,000 distinct CDR3 sequences. The TCR originated in a human donor with ulcerative colitis or Crohn's disease, or a healthy co-twin of an affected twin (not recorded which). The V and J genes are TRBV19 and TRBJ2-7. Sequenced input: blood. CDR3 sequence reads: CASSISQGTPYEQYF.